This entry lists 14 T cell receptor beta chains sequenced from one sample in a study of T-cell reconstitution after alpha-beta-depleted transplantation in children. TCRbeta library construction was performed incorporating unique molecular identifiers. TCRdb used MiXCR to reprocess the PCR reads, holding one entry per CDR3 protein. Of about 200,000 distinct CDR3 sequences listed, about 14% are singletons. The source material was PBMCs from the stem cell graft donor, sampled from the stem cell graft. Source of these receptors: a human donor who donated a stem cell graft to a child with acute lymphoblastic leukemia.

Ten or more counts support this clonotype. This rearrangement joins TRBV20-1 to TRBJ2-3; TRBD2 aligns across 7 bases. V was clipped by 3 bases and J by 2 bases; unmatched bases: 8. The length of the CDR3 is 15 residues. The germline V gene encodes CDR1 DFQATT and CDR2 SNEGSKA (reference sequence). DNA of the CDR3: TGCAGTGCTAGCAAGGCGGGGGACTCCACAGATACGCAGTATTTT. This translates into CSASKAGDSTDTQYF.

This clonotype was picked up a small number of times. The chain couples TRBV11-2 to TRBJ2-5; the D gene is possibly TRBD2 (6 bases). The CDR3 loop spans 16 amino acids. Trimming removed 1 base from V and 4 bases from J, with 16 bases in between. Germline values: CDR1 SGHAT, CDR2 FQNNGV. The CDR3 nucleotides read TGTGCCAGCAGCTTAGGGGGACCGGGAGAAGGAGAGACCCAGTACTTC. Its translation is CASSLGGPGEGETQYF.

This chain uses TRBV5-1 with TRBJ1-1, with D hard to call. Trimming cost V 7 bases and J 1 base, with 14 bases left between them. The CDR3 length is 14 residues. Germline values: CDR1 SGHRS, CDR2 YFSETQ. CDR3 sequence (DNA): TGCGCCAGCGGCGCCCGGGAAGGGAACACTGAAGCTTTCTTT. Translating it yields CASGAREGNTEAFF. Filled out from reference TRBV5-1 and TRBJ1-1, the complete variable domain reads KAGVTQTPRYLIKTRGQQVTLSCSPISGHRSVSWYQQTPGQGLQFLFEYFSETQRNKGNFPGRFSGRQFSNSRSEMNVSTLELGDSALYLCASGAREGNTEAFFGQGTRLTVV.

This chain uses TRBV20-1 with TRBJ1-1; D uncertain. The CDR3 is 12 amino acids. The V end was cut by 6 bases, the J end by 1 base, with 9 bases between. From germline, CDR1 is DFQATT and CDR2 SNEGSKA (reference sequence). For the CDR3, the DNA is TGCAGTGCCGCCGGGTGGAACACTGAAGCTTTCTTT. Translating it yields CSAAGWNTEAFF.

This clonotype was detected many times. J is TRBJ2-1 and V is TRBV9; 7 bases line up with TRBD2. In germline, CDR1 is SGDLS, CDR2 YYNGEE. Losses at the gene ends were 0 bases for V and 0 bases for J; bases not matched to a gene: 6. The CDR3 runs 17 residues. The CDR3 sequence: CASSVGAGVSSYNEQFF. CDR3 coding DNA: TGTGCCAGCAGCGTAGGCGCGGGGGTGAGCTCCTACAATGAGCAGTTCTTC. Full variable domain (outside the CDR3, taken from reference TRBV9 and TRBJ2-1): DSGVTQTPKHLITATGQRVTLRCSPRSGDLSVYWYQQSLDQGLQFLIQYYNGEERAKGNILERFSAQQFPDLHSELNLSSLELGDSALYFCASSVGAGVSSYNEQFFGPGTRLTVL.

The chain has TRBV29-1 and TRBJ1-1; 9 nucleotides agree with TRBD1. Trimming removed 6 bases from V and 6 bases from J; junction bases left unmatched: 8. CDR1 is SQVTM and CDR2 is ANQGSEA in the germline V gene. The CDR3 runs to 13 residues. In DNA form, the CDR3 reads TGCAGCGTCTGGGACAGGGTTGGCCCTGAAGCTTTCTTT. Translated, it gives CSVWDRVGPEAFF.

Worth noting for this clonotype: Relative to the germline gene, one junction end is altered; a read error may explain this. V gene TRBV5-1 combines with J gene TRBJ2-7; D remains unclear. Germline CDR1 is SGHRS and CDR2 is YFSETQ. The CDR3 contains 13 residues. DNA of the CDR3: TGCGCCAGCAGCTTGGATACAAGGTACGAGCGGTACTTC. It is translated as CASSLDTRYERYF.

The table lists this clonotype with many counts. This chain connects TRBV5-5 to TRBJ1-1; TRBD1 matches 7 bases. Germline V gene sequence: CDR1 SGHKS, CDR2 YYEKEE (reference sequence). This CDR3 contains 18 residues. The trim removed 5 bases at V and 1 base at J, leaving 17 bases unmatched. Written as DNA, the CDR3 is TGTGCCAGCAGGCACATAGGGGGCGGGGTATGGTCGAACACTGAAGCTTTCTTT. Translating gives CASRHIGGGVWSNTEAFF.

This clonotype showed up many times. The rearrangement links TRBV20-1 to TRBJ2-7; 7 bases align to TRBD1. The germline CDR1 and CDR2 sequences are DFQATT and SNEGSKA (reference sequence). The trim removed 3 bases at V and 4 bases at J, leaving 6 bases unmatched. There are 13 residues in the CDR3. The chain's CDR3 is CSASTGTEYEQYF. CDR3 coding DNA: TGCAGTGCTAGTACCGGGACAGAATACGAGCAGTACTTC.

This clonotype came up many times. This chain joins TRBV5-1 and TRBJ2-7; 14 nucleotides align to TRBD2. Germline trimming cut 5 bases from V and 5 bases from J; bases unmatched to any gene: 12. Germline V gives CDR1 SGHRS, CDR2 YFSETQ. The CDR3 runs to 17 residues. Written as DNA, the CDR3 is TGCGCCAGCAGTCCTGAGGGACTAGCGGGAGTCTCGAACGAGCAGTACTTC. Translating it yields CASSPEGLAGVSNEQYF.

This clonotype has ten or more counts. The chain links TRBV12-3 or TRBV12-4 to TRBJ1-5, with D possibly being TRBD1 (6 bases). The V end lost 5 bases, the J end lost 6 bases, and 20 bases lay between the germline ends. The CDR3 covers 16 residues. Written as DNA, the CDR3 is TGTGCCAGCAGTCCTCTTTTGGGGGGCGCGGGTCAGCCCCAGCATTTT. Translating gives CASSPLLGGAGQPQHF.

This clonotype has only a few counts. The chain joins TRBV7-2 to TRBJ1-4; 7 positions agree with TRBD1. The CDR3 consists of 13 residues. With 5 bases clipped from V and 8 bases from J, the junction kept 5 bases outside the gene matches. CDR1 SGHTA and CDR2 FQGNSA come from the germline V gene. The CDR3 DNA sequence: TGTGCCAGCAGCGATCCGGGACAGGAAAAACTGTTTTTT. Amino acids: CASSDPGQEKLFF.

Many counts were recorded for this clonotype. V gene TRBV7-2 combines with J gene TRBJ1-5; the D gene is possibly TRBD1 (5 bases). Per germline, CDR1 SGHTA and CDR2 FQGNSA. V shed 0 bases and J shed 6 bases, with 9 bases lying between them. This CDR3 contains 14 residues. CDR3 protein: CASSLAGGVQPQHF. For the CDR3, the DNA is TGTGCCAGCAGCTTAGCGGGGGGGGTTCAGCCCCAGCATTTT. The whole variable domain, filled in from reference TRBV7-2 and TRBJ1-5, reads GAGVSQSPSNKVTEKGKDVELRCDPISGHTALYWYRQSLGQGLEFLIYFQGNSAPDKSGLPSDRFSAERTGGSVSTLTIQRTQQEDSAVYLCASSLAGGVQPQHFGDGTRLSIL.

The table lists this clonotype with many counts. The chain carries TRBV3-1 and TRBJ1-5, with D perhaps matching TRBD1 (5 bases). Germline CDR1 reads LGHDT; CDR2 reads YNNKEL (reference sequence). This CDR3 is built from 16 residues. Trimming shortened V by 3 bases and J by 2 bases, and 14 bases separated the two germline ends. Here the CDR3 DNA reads TGTGCCAGCAGCCAGGGGCTTCAGACAGGCAATCAGCCCCAGCATTTT. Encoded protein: CASSQGLQTGNQPQHF. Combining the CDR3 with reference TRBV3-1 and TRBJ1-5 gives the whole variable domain DTAVSQTPKYLVTQMGNDKSIKCEQNLGHDTMYWYKQDSKKFLKIMFSYNNKELIINETVPNRFSPKSPDKAHLNLHINSLELGDSAVYFCASSQGLQTGNQPQHFGDGTRLSIL.